These 3 T cell receptor beta chains originate from one sample sequenced in a study of T cells in Graves' hyperthyroidism and ophthalmopathy. TCR beta CDR3 regions were amplified from RNA. The HTBI primer set drove a first-round RT-PCR of the TCR CDR3. A single record per CDR3 protein comes from TCRdb applying MiXCR to the multiplex PCR reads. The repertoire has approximately 600,000 distinct CDR3 sequences, 14% of them found once; the top ten carry 7% to 9%. Sequencing used blood. Receptors originate from a woman between 18 and 29 years old with Graves' ophthalmopathy.

There are a few counts of this clonotype. The gene calls are TRBV14 and TRBJ2-4, with 10 bases matching TRBD2. The germline gives CDR1 SGHDN, CDR2 FVKESK. The trim removed 5 bases at V and 0 bases at J, leaving 4 bases unmatched. The CDR3 sequence is 16 residues long. CDR3 bases: TGTGCCAGCAGCTATAGCGGGAGGTTAGCCAAAAACATTCAGTACTTC. This translates into CASSYSGRLAKNIQYF. Full variable domain (rest looked up from reference TRBV14 and TRBJ2-4): EAGVTQFPSHSVIEKGQTVTLRCDPISGHDNLYWYRRVMGKEIKFLLHFVKESKQDESGMPNNRFLAERTGGTYSTLKVQPAELEDSGVYFCASSYSGRLAKNIQYFGAGTRLSVL.

This clonotype was detected a few times. The CDR3 region is CASSFRQGEAFF. For the CDR3, the DNA is TGTGCCAGCAGTTTCAGACAGGGTGAAGCTTTCTTT. The chain joins TRBV27 to TRBJ1-1; 7 nucleotides line up with TRBD1. Germline V gene sequence: CDR1 MNHEY, CDR2 SMNVEV (reference sequence). With V trimmed by 3 bases and J by 7 bases, 2 bases remained unmatched. The CDR3 is 12 amino acids.

This clonotype was counted many times. The chain employs TRBV6-2 or TRBV6-3 and TRBJ1-5, with D possibly TRBD1 on 5 matching bases. V lost 6 bases and J 0 bases, leaving 27 bases between the germline ends. The germline gives CDR1 MNHEY, CDR2 SVGEGT. This CDR3 contains 20 residues. CDR3 DNA sequence: TGTGCCAGCAGGACTAGGACTTTAGCGAAGACAGATTATAGCAATCAGCCCCAGCATTTT. Its protein is CASRTRTLAKTDYSNQPQHF.